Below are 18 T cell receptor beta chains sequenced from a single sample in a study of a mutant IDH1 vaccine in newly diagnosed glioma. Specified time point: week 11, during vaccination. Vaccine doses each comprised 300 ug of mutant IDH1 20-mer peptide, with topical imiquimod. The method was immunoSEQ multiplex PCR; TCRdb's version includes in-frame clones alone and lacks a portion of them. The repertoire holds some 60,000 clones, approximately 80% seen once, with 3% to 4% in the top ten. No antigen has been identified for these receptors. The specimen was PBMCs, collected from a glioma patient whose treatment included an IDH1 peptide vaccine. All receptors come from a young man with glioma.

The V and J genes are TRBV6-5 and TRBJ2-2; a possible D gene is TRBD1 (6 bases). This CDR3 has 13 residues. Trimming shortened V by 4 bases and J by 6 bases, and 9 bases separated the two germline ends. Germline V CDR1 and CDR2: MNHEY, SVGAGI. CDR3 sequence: CASSSWTAGELFF. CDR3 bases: TGTGCCAGCAGTTCGTGGACAGCCGGGGAGCTGTTTTTT.

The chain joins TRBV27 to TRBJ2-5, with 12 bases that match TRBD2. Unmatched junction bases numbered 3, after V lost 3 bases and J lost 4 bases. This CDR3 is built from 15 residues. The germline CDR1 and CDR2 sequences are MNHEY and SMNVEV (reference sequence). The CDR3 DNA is TGTGCCAGCAGTTTTCTGACTAGCGGGAGAGAGACCCAGTACTTC. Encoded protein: CASSFLTSGRETQYF.

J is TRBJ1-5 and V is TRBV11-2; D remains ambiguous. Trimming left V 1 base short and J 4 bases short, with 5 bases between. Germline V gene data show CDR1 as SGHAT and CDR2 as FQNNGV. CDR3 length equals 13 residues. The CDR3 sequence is CASSLATNQPQHF. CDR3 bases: TGTGCCAGCAGCTTAGCCACAAATCAGCCCCAGCATTTT.

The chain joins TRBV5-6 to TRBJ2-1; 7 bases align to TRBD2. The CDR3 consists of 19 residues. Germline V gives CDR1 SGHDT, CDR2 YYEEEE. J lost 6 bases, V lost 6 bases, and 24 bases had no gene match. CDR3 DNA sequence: TGTGCCAGCACCTACGGACCGTCGACCGGGACTACCCGATTCAATGAGCAGTTCTTC. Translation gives CASTYGPSTGTTRFNEQFF. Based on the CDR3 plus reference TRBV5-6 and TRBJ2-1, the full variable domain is DAGVTQSPTHLIKTRGQQVTLRCSPKSGHDTVSWYQQALGQGPQFIFQYYEEEERQRGNFPDRFSGHQFPNYSSELNVNALLLGDSALYLCASTYGPSTGTTRFNEQFFGPGTRLTVL.

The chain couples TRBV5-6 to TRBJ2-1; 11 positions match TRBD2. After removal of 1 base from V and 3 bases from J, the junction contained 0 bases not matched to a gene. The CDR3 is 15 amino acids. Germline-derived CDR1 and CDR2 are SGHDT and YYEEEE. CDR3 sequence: CASSLLAGGYNEQFF. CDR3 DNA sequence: TGTGCCAGCAGCTTGCTAGCGGGGGGCTACAATGAGCAGTTCTTC.

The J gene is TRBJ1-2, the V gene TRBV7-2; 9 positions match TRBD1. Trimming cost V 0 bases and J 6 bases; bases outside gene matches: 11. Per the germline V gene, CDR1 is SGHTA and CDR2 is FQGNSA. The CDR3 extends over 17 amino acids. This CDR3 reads CASSLASGRTGDHGYTF. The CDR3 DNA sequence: TGTGCCAGCAGCTTAGCGTCCGGCCGGACAGGGGATCATGGCTACACCTTC. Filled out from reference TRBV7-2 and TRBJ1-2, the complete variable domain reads GAGVSQSPSNKVTEKGKDVELRCDPISGHTALYWYRQSLGQGLEFLIYFQGNSAPDKSGLPSDRFSAERTGGSVSTLTIQRTQQEDSAVYLCASSLASGRTGDHGYTFGSGTRLTVV.

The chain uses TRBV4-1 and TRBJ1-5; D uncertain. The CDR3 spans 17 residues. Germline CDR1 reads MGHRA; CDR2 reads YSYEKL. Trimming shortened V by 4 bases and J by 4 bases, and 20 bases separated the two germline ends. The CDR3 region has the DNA TGCGCCAGCAGCCCCTTGCCAACCCGATCTCCAAATCAGCCCCAGCATTTT. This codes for CASSPLPTRSPNQPQHF.

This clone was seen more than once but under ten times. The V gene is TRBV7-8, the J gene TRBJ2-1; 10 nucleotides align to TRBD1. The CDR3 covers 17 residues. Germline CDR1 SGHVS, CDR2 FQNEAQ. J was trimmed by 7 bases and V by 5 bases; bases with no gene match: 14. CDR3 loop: CASSARPWDRGMNEQFF. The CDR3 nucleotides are TGTGCCAGCAGCGCCCGCCCCTGGGACAGGGGTATGAATGAGCAGTTCTTC.

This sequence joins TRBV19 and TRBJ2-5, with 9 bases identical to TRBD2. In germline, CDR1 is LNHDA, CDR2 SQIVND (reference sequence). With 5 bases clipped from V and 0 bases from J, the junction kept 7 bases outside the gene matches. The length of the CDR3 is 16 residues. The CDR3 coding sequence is TGTGCCAGTAGTCACTTAGCGGGGGCGTACCAAGAGACCCAGTACTTC. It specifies CASSHLAGAYQETQYF.

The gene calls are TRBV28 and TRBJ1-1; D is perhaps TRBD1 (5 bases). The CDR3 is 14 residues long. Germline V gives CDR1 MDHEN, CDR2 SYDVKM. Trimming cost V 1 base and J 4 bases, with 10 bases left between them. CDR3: CASSLLGVGTEAFF. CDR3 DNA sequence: TGTGCCAGCAGTTTATTAGGGGTGGGCACTGAAGCTTTCTTT.

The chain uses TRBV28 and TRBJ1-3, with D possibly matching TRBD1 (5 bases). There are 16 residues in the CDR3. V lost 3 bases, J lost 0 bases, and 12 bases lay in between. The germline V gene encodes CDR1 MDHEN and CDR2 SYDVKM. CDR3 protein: CASSFAGQSSGNTIYF. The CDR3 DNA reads TGTGCCAGCAGTTTTGCAGGGCAGTCCTCTGGAAACACCATATATTTT.

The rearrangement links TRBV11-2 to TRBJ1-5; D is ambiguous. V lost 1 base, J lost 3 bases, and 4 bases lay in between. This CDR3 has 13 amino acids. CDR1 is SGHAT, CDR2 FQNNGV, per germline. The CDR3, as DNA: TGTGCCAGCAGCTTAGTTCCCAATCAGCCCCAGCATTTT. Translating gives CASSLVPNQPQHF. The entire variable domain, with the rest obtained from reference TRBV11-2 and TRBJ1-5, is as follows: EAGVAQSPRYKIIEKRQSVAFWCNPISGHATLYWYQQILGQGPKLLIQFQNNGVVDDSQLPKDRFSAERLKGVDSTLKIQPAKLEDSAVYLCASSLVPNQPQHFGDGTRLSIL.

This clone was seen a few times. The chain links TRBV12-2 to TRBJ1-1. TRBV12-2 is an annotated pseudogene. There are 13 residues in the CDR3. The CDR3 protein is CASRLGVNTEAFF. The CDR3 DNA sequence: TGTGCAAGTCGCTTAGGCGTGAACACTGAAGCTTTCTTT.

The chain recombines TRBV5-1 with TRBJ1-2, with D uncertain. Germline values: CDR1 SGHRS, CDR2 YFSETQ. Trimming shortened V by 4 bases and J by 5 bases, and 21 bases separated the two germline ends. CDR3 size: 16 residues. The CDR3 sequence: CASSPNYSDFGYGYTF. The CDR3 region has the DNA TGCGCCAGCAGCCCTAACTATTCGGACTTTGGATATGGCTACACCTTC.

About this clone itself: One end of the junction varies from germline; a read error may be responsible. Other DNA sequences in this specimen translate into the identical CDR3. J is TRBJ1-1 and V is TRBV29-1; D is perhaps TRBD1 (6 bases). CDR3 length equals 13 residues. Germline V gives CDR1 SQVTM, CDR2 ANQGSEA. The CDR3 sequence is CSVDEGGSTEAFF. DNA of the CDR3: TGCAGCGTTGACGAAGGGGGAAGCACTGAGGCTTTCTTT. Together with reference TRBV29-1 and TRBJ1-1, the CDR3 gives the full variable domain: SAVISQKPSRDICQRGTSLTIQCQVDSQVTMMFWYRQQPGQSLTLIATANQGSEATYESGFVIDKFPISRPNLTFSTLTVSNMSPEDSSIYLCSVDEGGSTEAFFGQGTRLTVV.

In nucleotides, the CDR3 is TGTGCCAGCGTCTCACAAACGGGGCAGCCCCAGCATTTT. The encoded protein is CASVSQTGQPQHF. V and J are TRBV2 and TRBJ1-5; D not certain. CDR3 length equals 13 residues. The germline V gene has CDR1 SNHLY and CDR2 FYNNEI. Trimming removed 8 bases from V and 7 bases from J, with 15 bases in between.

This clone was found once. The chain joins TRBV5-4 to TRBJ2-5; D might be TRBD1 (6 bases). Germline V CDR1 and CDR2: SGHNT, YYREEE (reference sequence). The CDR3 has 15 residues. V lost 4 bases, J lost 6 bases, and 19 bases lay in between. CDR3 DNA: TGTGCCAGCAGCCGAGAACAGGGACCCAGAAAGACCCAGTACTTC. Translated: CASSREQGPRKTQYF.

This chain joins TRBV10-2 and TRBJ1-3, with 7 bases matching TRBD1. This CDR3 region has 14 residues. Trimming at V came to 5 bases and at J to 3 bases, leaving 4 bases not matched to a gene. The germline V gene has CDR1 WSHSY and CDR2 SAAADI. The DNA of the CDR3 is TGCGCCAGCAGTCAGGGGGAAGATGGAAACACCATATATTTT. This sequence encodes CASSQGEDGNTIYF.